This T cell receptor beta chain is from a study of post-analysis software for immune sequencing data. As for the study in general: Multiple sclerosis in the patients followed relapsing-remitting, secondary progressive and progressive-relapsing courses. General study findings and limits: Included in a set of about 5 TRBV segments more frequent in patients than controls were TRBV5-6, TRBV5-1 and TRBV20-1.

CDR1 and CDR2 (germline): MNHEY, SVGEGT. This CDR3 is built from 14 residues. Every TCR beta cDNA library bore unique molecular identifiers. Using its own MiXCR run on the PCR reads, TCRdb lists one record per CDR3 protein. Of hundreds of thousands of distinct CDR3 sequences listed, around 40% are singletons. Details on this clonotype: What it binds is not known.

The origin of this receptor is a girl under 18 with multiple sclerosis. Material: blood. The V call is TRBV6-2 or TRBV6-3, the J call TRBJ2-1, with TRBD1 as a possible D gene (5 bases). TRBJ2-7 matches the DNA end more closely, so the J call is doubtful. The CDR3 is CASSDSALYNEQYF. CDR3 sequence (DNA): TGTGCCAGCAGTGACAGCGCCCTTTACAATGAGCAGTACTTC.